One and the same sample provided the 10 T cell receptor beta chains below, sequenced in a study of cytomegalovirus exposure and HLA in healthy donors (TCRdb year 2017). Receptor libraries were prepared by the immunoSEQ multiplex PCR assay. Drawn from immuneACCESS, this table holds only the in-frame rearrangements with V and J called that TCRdb kept. Clones are partly lost; checked studies trace under half to an unresolved V gene and leave the rest unexplained. Across this sample there are 150,000 to 170,000 clones, with roughly 84% seen only once. The top ten clonotypes cover around 2.1% of the sample. Sequencing input: PBMCs. The receptors shown here come from a human donor in good health.

This clone was recorded a few times. V and J are TRBV23-1 and TRBJ2-5; the D is unclear. TRBV23-1 is an open reading frame, and its role is uncertain. There are 14 residues in the CDR3. Trimming shortened V by 0 bases and J by 2 bases, and 7 bases separated the two germline ends. The CDR3 is CASSQSSGQETQYF. The CDR3 coding sequence is TGCGCCAGCAGTCAATCCTCCGGTCAAGAGACCCAGTACTTC.

Only one count was recorded for this clone. The chain joins TRBV27 to TRBJ2-1; D is perhaps TRBD1 (5 bases). The CDR3 is 15 residues long. Per the germline V gene, CDR1 is MNHEY and CDR2 is SMNVEV (reference sequence). V lost 6 bases, J lost 0 bases, and 12 bases lay in between. The chain's CDR3 is CASRDRLSSYNEQFF. The DNA for the CDR3 is TGTGCCAGCAGAGACAGACTTAGCTCCTACAATGAGCAGTTCTTC.

This clone was recorded only once. This sequence joins TRBV11-2 and TRBJ2-3, with D maybe TRBD2 (5 bases). The V end was cut by 3 bases, the J end by 6 bases, with 7 bases between. Per germline, CDR1 SGHAT and CDR2 FQNNGV. The CDR3 is 12 amino acids. CDR3 sequence: CASSFRRDTQYF. The CDR3, as DNA: TGTGCCAGCAGCTTCCGGAGGGATACGCAGTATTTT.

In DNA, the CDR3 is TGTGCCAGCAGCTTTCTAGCGGGGAAAGGGCGGCAAGAGACCCAGTACTTC. As protein: CASSFLAGKGRQETQYF. J is TRBJ2-5 and V is TRBV7-9; 9 bases match TRBD2. The junction had 10 bases not matched to a gene; V was cut back by 3 bases and J by 2 bases. Germline values: CDR1 SEHNR, CDR2 FQNEAQ (reference sequence). This CDR3 is 17 amino acids long. The complete variable domain, with remaining parts taken from reference TRBV7-9 and TRBJ2-5, reads DTGVSQNPRHKITKRGQNVTFRCDPISEHNRLYWYRQTLGQGPEFLTYFQNEAQLEKSRLLSDRFSAERPKGSFSTLEIQRTEQGDSAMYLCASSFLAGKGRQETQYFGPGTRLLVL.

The chain carries TRBV7-2 and TRBJ1-5, with TRBD1 matching over 7 bases. J was trimmed by 9 bases and V by 5 bases; bases with no gene match: 10. CDR1 is SGHTA and CDR2 is FQGNSA in the germline V gene. The CDR3 covers 14 residues. Here the CDR3 DNA reads TGTGCCAGCAGCCCCGGACAGGCCCCCCGGCCCCAGCATTTT. Its protein product is CASSPGQAPRPQHF.

V gene TRBV5-1 combines with J gene TRBJ1-5, with 7 positions matching TRBD1. CDR1 and CDR2 from the germline V gene are SGHRS and YFSETQ. The CDR3 sequence is 13 residues long. V dropped 4 bases and J dropped 8; count of bases not matched to a gene: 6. The chain's CDR3 is CASSGNQGEPQHF. In DNA, the CDR3 is TGCGCCAGCAGCGGCAACCAGGGGGAGCCCCAGCATTTT. The full variable domain, with the rest looked up from reference TRBV5-1 and TRBJ1-5, is KAGVTQTPRYLIKTRGQQVTLSCSPISGHRSVSWYQQTPGQGLQFLFEYFSETQRNKGNFPGRFSGRQFSNSRSEMNVSTLELGDSALYLCASSGNQGEPQHFGDGTRLSIL.

This clone was seen only a few times. The CDR3 DNA reads as TGCGCCAGCAGCACCTTTACAGCTGACACTGAAGCTTTCTTT. Its translation is CASSTFTADTEAFF. The gene calls are TRBV5-1 and TRBJ1-1; D not certain. Trimming removed 4 bases from V and 3 bases from J, with 13 bases in between. The CDR3 runs 14 residues. Germline lookup yields CDR1 SGHRS and CDR2 YFSETQ.

The rearrangement links TRBV2 to TRBJ2-7; TRBD1 might be the D (5 bases). The germline V and J ends were trimmed by 4 bases and 3 bases, with 13 bases remaining between them. The germline gives CDR1 SNHLY, CDR2 FYNNEI. This CDR3 is 14 amino acids long. The CDR3 nucleotides read TGTGCCAGCAGTGGTCTTCAGGGCTACTACGAGCAGTACTTC. Residues: CASSGLQGYYEQYF. Drawing the rest from reference TRBV2 and TRBJ2-7, the complete variable domain is EPEVTQTPSHQVTQMGQEVILRCVPISNHLYFYWYRQILGQKVEFLVSFYNNEISEKSEIFDDQFSVERPDGSNFTLKIRSTKLEDSAMYFCASSGLQGYYEQYFGPGTRLTVT.

This clone was counted a single time. CDR3 nucleotide sequence: TGTGCCAGCAGTTATGGGGCGGCGACTGAAGCTTTCTTT. Translating gives CASSYGAATEAFF. The chain joins TRBV6-6 to TRBJ1-1; D perhaps matches TRBD1 (5 bases). Trimming left V 3 bases short and J 5 bases short, with 10 bases between. The CDR3 contains 13 residues. CDR1 and CDR2 (germline): MNHNY, SVGAGI (reference sequence).

V gene TRBV6-6 combines with J gene TRBJ2-7; D remains ambiguous. The CDR3 extends over 16 amino acids. The germline CDR1 and CDR2 sequences are MNHNY and SVGAGI (reference sequence). Trimming cost V 0 bases and J 5 bases, with 17 bases left between them. CDR3 nucleotides: TGTGCCAGCAGTTACTCGCTCGGTCTTGTTACCCACGAGCAGTACTTC. Translating it yields CASSYSLGLVTHEQYF.